Here is one T cell receptor beta chain with its context. Its antigen is still unknown. No per-base quality is available; no much larger clone lies one base away. Libraries were built with the immunoSEQ multiplex PCR assay. This is the immuneACCESS table as TCRdb keeps it, with only in-frame sequences that have V and J called. A part of the clones is gone; compared with another copy, unresolved V genes explain less than half, and the rest is unexplained. For this sample the table gives approximately 49,000 clones, of which around 90% were detected only once. The biggest ten clones account for just over 5% of the sample. This sample stems from a study of T cell changes during pregnancy in multiple sclerosis (dated by TCRdb to 2018 to 2020). With respect to the entire study: The study looked at changes in the T cell repertoire across pregnancy in women with multiple sclerosis.

The CDR3, cysteine through phenylalanine, is 16 amino acids long. The CDR3 DNA has 48 bases and is translated from base 1. V lost 4 bases and J lost 5 bases; the stretch between them is 17 bases long. The germline V gene (reference sequence) specifies SEHNR as CDR1 and FQNEAQ as CDR2. The V and J genes are TRBV7-9 and TRBJ1-4, with the D gene call left open. This clonotype was sampled from a female donor in good health, enrolled as a control in a pregnancy study. The specimen was peripheral blood, collected after pregnancy. The bases read TGTGCCAGCAGCTCCATAACCGCGGTGGTAAATGAAAAACTGTTTTTT. Translation gives CASSSITAVVNEKLFF.